This T cell receptor (beta chain) was profiled in a study of OX40 agonist ivuxolimab in advanced cancers. About the investigation overall: Ivuxolimab was an agonistic, fully human IgG2 monoclonal antibody directed against OX40 (CD134), a costimulatory receptor. Intravenous ivuxolimab was administered to patients every 2 weeks at six dose levels: 0.01, 0.1, 0.3, 1.5, 3 and 10 mg/kg. The paper describes the monotherapy dose-escalation part (N of about 55 patients) of the phase I trial of ivuxolimab. The purpose of peripheral TCRbeta sequencing was to test whether ivuxolimab changed TCR sequence diversity and led to clonal T-cell expansion. The dose-escalation cohort was about 83% male with a mean age of approximately 60 years, ranging from roughly 20 to 80. Partial responses occurred in three dose-escalation patients, of whom one had hepatocellular carcinoma and two had cutaneous melanoma. Patients were allowed to have had prior anti-PD-1, anti-PD-L1 or anti-CTLA-4 therapy, and around 41% of the dose-escalation patients had previously received checkpoint inhibitors. Of the roughly 52 patients in dose escalation, approximately 20 had hepatocellular carcinoma, some 15 had melanoma, 9 had renal cell carcinoma and 9 had head and neck cancer.

Counted from cysteine to phenylalanine, this CDR3 has 13 amino acids. Only CDR3 DNA is held: 39 bases, read in frame from base 1. Based on the germline V gene, the CDR1 and CDR2 sequences are SGDLS and YYNGEE. Trimming costs V 0 bases and J 1 base, and their ends lie 2 bases apart. This clone occurred a few times. Its target antigen remains unknown. No much larger clonotype is one base removed from it; base qualities were not supplied. The trial excluded patients who had a history of autoimmune disease or were on systemic immunosuppression. Peripheral blood for TCR sequencing was collected from all dose cohorts at baseline, on cycle 4 day 1, and on cycle 7 day 1. The samples were taken from a phase I, first-in-human, multicenter, open-label dose-escalation trial of ivuxolimab. Adults with locally advanced or metastatic melanoma, renal cell carcinoma, hepatocellular carcinoma or head and neck squamous cell carcinoma were enrolled in the trial. Before TCR sequencing, CD4+ T cells and CD8+ T cells from peripheral blood were sorted into separate populations.

The study at large found these results: At doses of 0.1 to 3.0 mg/kg, clonal expansion of both CD4+ and CD8+ T cells in blood was seen between baseline and week 6. In the 0.1-3.0 mg/kg groups, partial responders had among the lowest normalized peripheral clonal expansion, particularly in CD8+ T cells. After ivuxolimab, CD8+ T cells had more expanded clones than CD4+ T cells on average. Low levels of normalized T-cell clonal expansion were also seen in some patients who did not respond. Which antigens the clonally expanded peripheral T cells were specific for was not determined.

Genomic DNA was extracted from sorted cells for sequencing of the TCRbeta CDR3 region. The immunoSEQ Assay was used to sequence the TCRbeta CDR3 regions. TCRdb obtained this table from immuneACCESS and retained in-frame rearrangements with V and J assigned. These tables miss some clones; where compared with another copy, unresolved V genes account for less than half of the shortfall, and the remainder is unexplained. The sample table records some 26,000 clones; 77% of these occur just once. Roughly 18% of the sample rests with the top ten. The receptor was derived from an adult with an advanced solid tumor such as melanoma, head and neck, liver or kidney cancer. This chain joins TRBV9 to TRBJ1-3; no D gene call is confident. The source material was CD4+ or CD8+ T cells sorted from blood, sampled in a trial of the OX40 agonist ivuxolimab. The bases read TGTGCCAGCAGCGTAGGTTCTGGAAACACCATATATTTT. Its amino acids are CASSVGSGNTIYF.